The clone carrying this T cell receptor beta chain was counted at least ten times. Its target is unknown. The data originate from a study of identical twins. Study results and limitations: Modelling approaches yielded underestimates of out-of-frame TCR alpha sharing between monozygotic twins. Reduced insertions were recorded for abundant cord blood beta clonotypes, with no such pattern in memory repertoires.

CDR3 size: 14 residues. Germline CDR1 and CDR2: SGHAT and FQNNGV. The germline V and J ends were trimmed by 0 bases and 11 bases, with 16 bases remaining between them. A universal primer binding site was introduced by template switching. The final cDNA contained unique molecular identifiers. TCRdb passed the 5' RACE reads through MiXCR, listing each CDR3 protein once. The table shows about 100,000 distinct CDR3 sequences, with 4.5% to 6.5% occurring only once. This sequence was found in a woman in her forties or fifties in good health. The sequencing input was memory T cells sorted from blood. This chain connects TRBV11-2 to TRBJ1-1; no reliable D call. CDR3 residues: CASSLDSYVGSAFF. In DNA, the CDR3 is TGTGCCAGCAGCTTAGATTCTTATGTGGGCAGCGCTTTCTTT.